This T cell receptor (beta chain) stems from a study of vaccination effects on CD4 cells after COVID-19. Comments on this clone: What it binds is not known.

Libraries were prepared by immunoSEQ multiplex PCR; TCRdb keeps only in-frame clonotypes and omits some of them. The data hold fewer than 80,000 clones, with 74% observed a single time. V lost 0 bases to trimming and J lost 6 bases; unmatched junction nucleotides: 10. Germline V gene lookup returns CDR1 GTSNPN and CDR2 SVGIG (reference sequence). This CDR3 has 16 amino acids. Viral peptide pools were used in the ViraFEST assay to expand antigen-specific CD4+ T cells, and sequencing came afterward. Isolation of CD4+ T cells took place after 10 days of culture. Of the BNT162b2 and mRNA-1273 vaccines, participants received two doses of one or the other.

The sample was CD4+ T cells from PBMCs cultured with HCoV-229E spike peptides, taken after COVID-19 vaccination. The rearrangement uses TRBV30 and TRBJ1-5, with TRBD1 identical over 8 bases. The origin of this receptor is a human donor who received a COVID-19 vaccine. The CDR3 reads CAWSVSGQGSGQPQHF. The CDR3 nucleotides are TGTGCCTGGAGTGTTTCAGGACAGGGATCAGGTCAGCCCCAGCATTTT. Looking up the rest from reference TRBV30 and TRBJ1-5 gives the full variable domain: SQTIHQWPATLVQPVGSPLSLECTVEGTSNPNLYWYRQAAGRGLQLLFYSVGIGQISSEVPQNLSASRPQDRQFILSSKKLLLSDSGFYLCAWSVSGQGSGQPQHFGDGTRLSIL.